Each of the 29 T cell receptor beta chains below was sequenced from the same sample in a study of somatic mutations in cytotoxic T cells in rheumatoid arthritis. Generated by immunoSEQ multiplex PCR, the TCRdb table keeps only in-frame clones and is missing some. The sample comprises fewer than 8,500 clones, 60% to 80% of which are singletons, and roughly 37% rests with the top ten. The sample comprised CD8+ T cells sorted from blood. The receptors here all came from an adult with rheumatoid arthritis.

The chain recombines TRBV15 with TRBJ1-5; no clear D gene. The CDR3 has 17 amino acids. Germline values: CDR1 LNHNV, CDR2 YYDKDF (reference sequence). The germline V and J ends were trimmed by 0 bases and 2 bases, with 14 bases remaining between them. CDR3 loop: CATSREALPRGNQPQHF. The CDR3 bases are TGTGCCACCAGCAGAGAGGCGCTACCCCGGGGCAATCAGCCCCAGCATTTT. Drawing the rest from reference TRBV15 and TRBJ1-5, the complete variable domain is DAMVIQNPRYQVTQFGKPVTLSCSQTLNHNVMYWYQQKSSQAPKLLFHYYDKDFNNEADTPDNFQSRRPNTSFCFLDIRSPGLGDTAMYLCATSREALPRGNQPQHFGDGTRLSIL.

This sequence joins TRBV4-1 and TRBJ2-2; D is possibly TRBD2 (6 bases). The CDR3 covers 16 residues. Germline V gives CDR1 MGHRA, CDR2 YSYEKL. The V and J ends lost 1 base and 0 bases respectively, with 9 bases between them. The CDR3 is CASSQAGSPNTGELFF. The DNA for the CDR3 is TGCGCCAGCAGCCAAGCCGGGAGTCCGAACACCGGGGAGCTGTTTTTT.

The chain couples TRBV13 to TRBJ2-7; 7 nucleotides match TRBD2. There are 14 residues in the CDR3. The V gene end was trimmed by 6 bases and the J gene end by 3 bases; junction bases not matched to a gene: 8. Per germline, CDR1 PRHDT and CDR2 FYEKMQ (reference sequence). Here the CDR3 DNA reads TGTGCCAGCAGGGGGGGGAGTCCTAACTACGAGCAGTACTTC. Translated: CASRGGSPNYEQYF. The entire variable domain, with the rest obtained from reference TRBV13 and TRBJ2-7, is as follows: AAGVIQSPRHLIKEKRETATLKCYPIPRHDTVYWYQQGPGQDPQFLISFYEKMQSDKGSIPDRFSAQQFSDYHSELNMSSLELGDSALYFCASRGGSPNYEQYFGPGTRLTVT.

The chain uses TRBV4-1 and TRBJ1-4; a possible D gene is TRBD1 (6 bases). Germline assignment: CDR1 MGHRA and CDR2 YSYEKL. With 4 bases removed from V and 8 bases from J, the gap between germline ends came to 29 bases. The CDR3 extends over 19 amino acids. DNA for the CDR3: TGCGCCAGCAGCCGAAGAGGGACGACGCCGAGGGGGGTAGAAGAAAAACTGTTTTTT. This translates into CASSRRGTTPRGVEEKLFF.

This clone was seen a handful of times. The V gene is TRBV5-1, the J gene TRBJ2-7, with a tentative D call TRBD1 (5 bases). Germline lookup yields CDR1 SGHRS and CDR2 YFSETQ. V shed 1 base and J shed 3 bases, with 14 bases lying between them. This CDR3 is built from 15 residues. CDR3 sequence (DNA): TGCGCCAGCAGCTTGTTAGGGCGAAGGGGCTACGAGCAGTACTTC. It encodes CASSLLGRRGYEQYF. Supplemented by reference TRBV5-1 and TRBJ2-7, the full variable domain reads KAGVTQTPRYLIKTRGQQVTLSCSPISGHRSVSWYQQTPGQGLQFLFEYFSETQRNKGNFPGRFSGRQFSNSRSEMNVSTLELGDSALYLCASSLLGRRGYEQYFGPGTRLTVT.

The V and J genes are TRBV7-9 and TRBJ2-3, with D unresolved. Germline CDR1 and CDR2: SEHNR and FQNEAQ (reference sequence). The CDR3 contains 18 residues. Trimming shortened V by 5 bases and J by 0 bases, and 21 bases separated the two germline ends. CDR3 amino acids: CASSLIPATDPSTDTQYF. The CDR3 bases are TGTGCCAGCAGCCTAATACCGGCCACGGACCCTAGCACAGATACGCAGTATTTT. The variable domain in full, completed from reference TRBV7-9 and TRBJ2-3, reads DTGVSQNPRHKITKRGQNVTFRCDPISEHNRLYWYRQTLGQGPEFLTYFQNEAQLEKSRLLSDRFSAERPKGSFSTLEIQRTEQGDSAMYLCASSLIPATDPSTDTQYFGPGTRLTVL.

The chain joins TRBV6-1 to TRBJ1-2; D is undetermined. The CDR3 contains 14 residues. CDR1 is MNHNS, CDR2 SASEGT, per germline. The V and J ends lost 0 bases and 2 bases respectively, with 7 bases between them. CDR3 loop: CASSEADSNYGYTF. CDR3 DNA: TGTGCCAGCAGTGAAGCAGATTCGAACTATGGCTACACCTTC.

The CDR3 DNA reads as TGTGCCAGCAGCTCATCAGGTTTGGGGGAGCTGTTTTTT. Its protein is CASSSSGLGELFF. The chain carries TRBV7-8 and TRBJ2-2; D unclear. CDR1 is SGHVS and CDR2 is FQNEAQ in the germline V gene. Trimming took 4 bases from V and 8 from J, leaving 11 bases between them. This CDR3 contains 13 residues.

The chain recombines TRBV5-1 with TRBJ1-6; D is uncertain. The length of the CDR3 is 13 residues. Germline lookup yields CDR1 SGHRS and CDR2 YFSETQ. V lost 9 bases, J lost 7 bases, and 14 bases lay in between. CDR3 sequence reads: CATSRDGNSPLHF. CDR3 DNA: TGCGCCACCTCACGGGATGGGAATTCACCCCTCCACTTT.

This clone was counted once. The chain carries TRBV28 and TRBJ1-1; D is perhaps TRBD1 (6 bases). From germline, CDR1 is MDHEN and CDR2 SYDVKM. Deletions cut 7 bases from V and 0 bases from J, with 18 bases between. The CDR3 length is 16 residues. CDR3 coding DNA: TGTGCCAGCATCCCCTTCGGGACACTCGTGAACACTGAAGCTTTCTTT. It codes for CASIPFGTLVNTEAFF.

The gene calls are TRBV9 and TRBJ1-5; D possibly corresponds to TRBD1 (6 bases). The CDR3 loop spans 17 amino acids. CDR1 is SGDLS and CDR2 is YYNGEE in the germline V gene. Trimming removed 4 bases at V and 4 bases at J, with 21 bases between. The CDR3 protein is CASSSGGGQPRNQPQHF. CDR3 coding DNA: TGTGCCAGCAGCTCGGGGGGAGGACAGCCGAGAAATCAGCCCCAGCATTTT.

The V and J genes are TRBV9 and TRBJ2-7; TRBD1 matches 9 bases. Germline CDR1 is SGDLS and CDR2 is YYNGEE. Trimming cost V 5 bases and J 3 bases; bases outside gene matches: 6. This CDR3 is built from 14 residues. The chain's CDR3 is CASSRTGGDYEQYF. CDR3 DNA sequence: TGTGCCAGCAGTCGCACAGGGGGCGACTACGAGCAGTACTTC.

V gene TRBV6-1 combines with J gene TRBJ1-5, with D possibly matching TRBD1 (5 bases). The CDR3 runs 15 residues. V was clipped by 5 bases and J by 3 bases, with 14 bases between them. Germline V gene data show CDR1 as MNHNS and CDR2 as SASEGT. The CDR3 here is CASSKDGGDNQPQHF. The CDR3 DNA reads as TGTGCCAGCAGTAAGGACGGGGGGGACAATCAGCCCCAGCATTTT.

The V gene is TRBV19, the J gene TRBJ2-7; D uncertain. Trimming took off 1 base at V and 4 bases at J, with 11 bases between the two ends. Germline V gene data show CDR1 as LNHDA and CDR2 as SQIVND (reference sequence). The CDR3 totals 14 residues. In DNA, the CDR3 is TGTGCCAGTAGTATAGGTGGAGCCCATTACGAGCAGTACTTC. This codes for CASSIGGAHYEQYF.

The CDR3 bases are TGCAGCGTTGAAGGGCTGACAGACTATACGCAGTATTTT. It codes for CSVEGLTDYTQYF. V and J are TRBV29-1 and TRBJ2-3; possibly TRBD1 for D (5 bases). Trimming took 1 base from V and 7 from J, leaving 12 bases between them. This CDR3 has 13 residues. Germline lookup yields CDR1 SQVTM and CDR2 ANQGSEA.

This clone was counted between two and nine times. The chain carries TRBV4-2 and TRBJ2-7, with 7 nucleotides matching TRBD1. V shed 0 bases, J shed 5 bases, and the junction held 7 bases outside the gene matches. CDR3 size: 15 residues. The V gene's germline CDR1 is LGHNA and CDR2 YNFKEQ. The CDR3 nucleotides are TGTGCCAGCAGCCAAGAAGAGGGGGCGGTCCACGAGCAGTACTTC. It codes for CASSQEEGAVHEQYF.

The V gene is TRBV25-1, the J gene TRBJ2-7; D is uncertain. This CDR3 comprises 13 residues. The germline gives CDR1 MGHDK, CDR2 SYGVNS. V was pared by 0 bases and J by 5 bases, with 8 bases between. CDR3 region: CASSEYFSNEQYF. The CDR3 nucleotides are TGTGCCAGCAGTGAATATTTCAGCAACGAGCAGTACTTC.

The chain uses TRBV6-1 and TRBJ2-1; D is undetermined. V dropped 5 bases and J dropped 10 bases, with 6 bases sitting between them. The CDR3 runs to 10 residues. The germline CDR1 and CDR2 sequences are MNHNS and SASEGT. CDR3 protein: CASSSREQFF. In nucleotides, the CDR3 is TGTGCCAGCAGTAGCCGCGAGCAGTTCTTC.

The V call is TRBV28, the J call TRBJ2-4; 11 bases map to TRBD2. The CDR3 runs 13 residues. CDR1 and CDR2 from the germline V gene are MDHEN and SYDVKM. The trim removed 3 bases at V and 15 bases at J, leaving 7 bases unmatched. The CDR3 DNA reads TGTGCCAGCAGTTTCGGTCTAGCGGGGGGTTTGTACTTC. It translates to CASSFGLAGGLYF.

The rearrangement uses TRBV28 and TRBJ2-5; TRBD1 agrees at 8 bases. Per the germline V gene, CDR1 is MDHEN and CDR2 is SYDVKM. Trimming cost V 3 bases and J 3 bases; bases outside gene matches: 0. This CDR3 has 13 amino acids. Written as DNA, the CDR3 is TGTGCCAGCAGTTTGACAGGGGAAGAGACCCAGTACTTC. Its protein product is CASSLTGEETQYF.

CDR3 protein: CASSSRGHYEQYF. The CDR3 coding sequence is TGTGCCAGCAGTTCCAGGGGGCACTACGAGCAGTACTTC. V usage is TRBV28 and J usage is TRBJ2-7, with TRBD1 matching over 8 bases. This CDR3 is 13 amino acids long. V lost 4 bases to trimming and J lost 3 bases; unmatched junction nucleotides: 2. Germline assignment: CDR1 MDHEN and CDR2 SYDVKM. The full variable domain, rest sourced from reference TRBV28 and TRBJ2-7, is DVKVTQSSRYLVKRTGEKVFLECVQDMDHENMFWYRQDPGLGLRLIYFSYDVKMKEKGDIPEGYSVSREKKERFSLILESASTNQTSMYLCASSSRGHYEQYFGPGTRLTVT.

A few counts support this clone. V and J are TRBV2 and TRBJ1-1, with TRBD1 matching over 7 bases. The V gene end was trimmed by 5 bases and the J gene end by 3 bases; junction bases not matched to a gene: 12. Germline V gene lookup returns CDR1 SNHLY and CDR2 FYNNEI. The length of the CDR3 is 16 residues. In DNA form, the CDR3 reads TGTGCCAGCAGTCTTAAGACAGGGTGGAGCGACACTGAAGCTTTCTTT. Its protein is CASSLKTGWSDTEAFF.

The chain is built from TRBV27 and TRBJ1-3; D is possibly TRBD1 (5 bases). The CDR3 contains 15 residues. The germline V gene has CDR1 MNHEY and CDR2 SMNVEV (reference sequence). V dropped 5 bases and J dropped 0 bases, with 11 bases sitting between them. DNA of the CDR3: TGTGCCAGCAGTCGGACGGGGGTCTCTGGAAACACCATATATTTT. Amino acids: CASSRTGVSGNTIYF.

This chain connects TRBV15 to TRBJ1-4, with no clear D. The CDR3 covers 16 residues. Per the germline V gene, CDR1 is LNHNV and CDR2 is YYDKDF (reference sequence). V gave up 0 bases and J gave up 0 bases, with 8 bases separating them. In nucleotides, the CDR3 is TGTGCCACCAGCAGAGACCGGGCGCCAACTAATGAAAAACTGTTTTTT. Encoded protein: CATSRDRAPTNEKLFF.

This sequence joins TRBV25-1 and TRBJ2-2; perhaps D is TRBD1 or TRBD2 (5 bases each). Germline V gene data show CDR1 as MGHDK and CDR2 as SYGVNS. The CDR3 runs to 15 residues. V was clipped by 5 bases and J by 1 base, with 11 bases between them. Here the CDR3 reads CASSPRDQNTGELFF. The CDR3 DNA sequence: TGTGCCAGCAGTCCAAGGGACCAGAACACCGGGGAGCTGTTTTTT. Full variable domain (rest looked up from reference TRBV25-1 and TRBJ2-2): EADIYQTPRYLVIGTGKKITLECSQTMGHDKMYWYQQDPGMELHLIHYSYGVNSTEKGDLSSESTVSRIRTEHFPLTLESARPSHTSQYLCASSPRDQNTGELFFGEGSRLTVL.

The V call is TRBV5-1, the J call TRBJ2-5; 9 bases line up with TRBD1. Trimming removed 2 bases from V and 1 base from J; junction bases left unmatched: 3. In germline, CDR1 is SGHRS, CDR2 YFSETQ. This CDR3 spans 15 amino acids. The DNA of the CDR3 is TGCGCCAGCAGCTTCTGGACAGGGGCCCAAGAGACCCAGTACTTC. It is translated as CASSFWTGAQETQYF.

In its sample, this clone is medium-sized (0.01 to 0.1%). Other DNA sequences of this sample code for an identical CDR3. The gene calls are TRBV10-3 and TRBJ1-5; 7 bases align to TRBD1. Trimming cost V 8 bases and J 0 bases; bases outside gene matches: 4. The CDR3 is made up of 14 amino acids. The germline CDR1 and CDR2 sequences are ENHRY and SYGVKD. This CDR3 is CAIGTGDSNQPQHF. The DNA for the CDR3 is TGTGCCATCGGCACAGGGGATAGCAATCAGCCCCAGCATTTT.

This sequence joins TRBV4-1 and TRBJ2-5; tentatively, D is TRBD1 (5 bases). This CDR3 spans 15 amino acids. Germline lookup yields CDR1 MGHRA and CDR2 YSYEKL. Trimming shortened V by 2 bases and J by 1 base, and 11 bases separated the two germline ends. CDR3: CASSQIAGIQETQYF. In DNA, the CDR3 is TGCGCCAGCAGCCAAATTGCAGGGATCCAAGAGACCCAGTACTTC.

CDR3 nucleotide sequence: TGTGCCAGCAGCGGGGGCAGGGTCGTTGGAGATACGCAGTATTTT. It yields the protein CASSGGRVVGDTQYF. The chain couples TRBV11-2 to TRBJ2-3, with D maybe TRBD1 (6 bases). CDR1 SGHAT and CDR2 FQNNGV come from the germline V gene. V lost 5 bases to trimming and J lost 5 bases, with 17 bases between them. The CDR3 loop spans 15 amino acids.